This is a list of T cell receptor beta chains from one sample in a study of cytomegalovirus exposure and HLA in healthy donors. Using immunoSEQ multiplex PCR, the repertoire was profiled, and TCRdb retains in-frame clones only, with some absent. The repertoire table contains about 60,000 clones. The source material was PBMCs. These receptor sequences come from a man between 45 and 60 years old in good health and CMV-seropositive. CDR3s include the opening cysteine and the closing phenylalanine or tryptophan. D genes are given only for firm matches.

CDR3 DNA: TGTGCCAGCAGTTGGACAGGGTCAGGGCGCGAGCAGTACTTC; CDR3 protein: CASSWTGSGREQYF; V gene: TRBV28; J gene: TRBJ2-7; D gene: TRBD1
CDR3 DNA: TGTGCCTGGAGTGTAACTAGCGGTTACAATGAGCAGTTCTTC; CDR3 protein: CAWSVTSGYNEQFF; V gene: TRBV30; J gene: TRBJ2-1; D gene: TRBD2
CDR3 DNA: TGTGCCAGCAGCCGGGGACAGAGAAACTATGGCTACACCTTC; CDR3 protein: CASSRGQRNYGYTF; V gene: TRBV7-2; J gene: TRBJ1-2; D gene: TRBD1
CDR3 DNA: TGCGCCAGCATCCAGGACAGGGTGGAGAACACCGGGGAGCTGTTTTTT; CDR3 protein: CASIQDRVENTGELFF; V gene: TRBV5-1; J gene: TRBJ2-2; D gene: TRBD1
CDR3 DNA: TGTGCCAGCAGCTTGAAGGGGACTAGTGGAGCCTACGAGCAGTACTTC; CDR3 protein: CASSLKGTSGAYEQYF; V gene: TRBV5-4; J gene: TRBJ2-7; D gene: TRBD2
CDR3 DNA: TGTGCCAGCAGCTCCGGACAGGGGGCTTTCGCTGAAGCTTTCTTT; CDR3 protein: CASSSGQGAFAEAFF; V gene: TRBV11-1; J gene: TRBJ1-1; D gene: TRBD1
CDR3 DNA: TGTGCCAGCAGTGACGGGACTAGCGGGAGCCGGGAGCAGTTCTTC; CDR3 protein: CASSDGTSGSREQFF; V gene: TRBV6-6; J gene: TRBJ2-1; D gene: TRBD2
CDR3 DNA: TGTGCCAGCTCACCGGATGGCCAGGAAGCCTACGAGCAGTACTTC; CDR3 protein: CASSPDGQEAYEQYF; V gene: TRBV18; J gene: TRBJ2-7; D gene: .
CDR3 DNA: TGTGCCAGCGGGATGGGGAGAGGCTATGGCTACACCTTC; CDR3 protein: CASGMGRGYGYTF; V gene: TRBV2; J gene: TRBJ1-2; D gene: .
CDR3 DNA: TGTGCCAGCAGCTTATTCGGTTTTAGCGGGGCCATGGGAGATACGCAGTATTTT; CDR3 protein: CASSLFGFSGAMGDTQYF; V gene: TRBV7-9; J gene: TRBJ2-3; D gene: TRBD2
CDR3 DNA: TGTGCCACCAGCAGAGACGTTGGAAACACCATATATTTT; CDR3 protein: CATSRDVGNTIYF; V gene: TRBV15; J gene: TRBJ1-3; D gene: .
CDR3 DNA: TGTGCCGGGCGGGGGGGCACATATGAAAAACTGTTTTTT; CDR3 protein: CAGRGGTYEKLFF; V gene: TRBV6-1; J gene: TRBJ1-4; D gene: .
CDR3 DNA: TGTGCCAGCAGCCCCACGCCGGGACTCTTCTACGAGCAGTACTTC; CDR3 protein: CASSPTPGLFYEQYF; V gene: TRBV7-2; J gene: TRBJ2-7; D gene: .
CDR3 DNA: TGTGCCTGGAGTGGGGGGGGACAGGGAGGCTACACCTTC; CDR3 protein: CAWSGGGQGGYTF; V gene: TRBV30; J gene: TRBJ1-2; D gene: TRBD1
CDR3 DNA: TGTGCCAGCTCACCGGACAGCCTTAGCAATCAGCCCCAGCATTTT; CDR3 protein: CASSPDSLSNQPQHF; V gene: TRBV18; J gene: TRBJ1-5; D gene: .
CDR3 DNA: TGTGCCATCTCTCAGGGAGGAAACACCATATATTTT; CDR3 protein: CAISQGGNTIYF; V gene: TRBV10-3; J gene: TRBJ1-3; D gene: .
CDR3 DNA: TGCGCCAGCAGCCAACAGACAGGGGGAGAGACCCAGTACTTC; CDR3 protein: CASSQQTGGETQYF; V gene: TRBV4-1; J gene: TRBJ2-5; D gene: TRBD1
CDR3 DNA: TGCGCCAGCAGCTTCCTAGCGGGGGGCCAAGAGACCCAGTACTTC; CDR3 protein: CASSFLAGGQETQYF; V gene: TRBV5-1; J gene: TRBJ2-5; D gene: TRBD2
CDR3 DNA: TGTGCCAGCAGCTTCAGAGCGGGAAACAATGAGCAGTTCTTC; CDR3 protein: CASSFRAGNNEQFF; V gene: TRBV7-9; J gene: TRBJ2-1; D gene: TRBD2
CDR3 DNA: TGTGCCAGCAGCCAAGATTGGCGGGGCACCTACGAGCAGTACTTC; CDR3 protein: CASSQDWRGTYEQYF; V gene: TRBV4-2; J gene: TRBJ2-7; D gene: .
CDR3 DNA: TGCGCCAGCATCCTCCGGGGACTAGAGGTCGAGCAGTACTTC; CDR3 protein: CASILRGLEVEQYF; V gene: TRBV23-1; J gene: TRBJ2-7; D gene: TRBD2
CDR3 DNA: TGTGCCAGCTCATCCTATACGAAAGCGGAGACCCAGTACTTC; CDR3 protein: CASSSYTKAETQYF; V gene: TRBV18; J gene: TRBJ2-5; D gene: .
CDR3 DNA: TGTGCCAGCAGTGAGTTACAGGACACTGAGGCTTTCTTT; CDR3 protein: CASSELQDTEAFF; V gene: TRBV25-1; J gene: TRBJ1-1; D gene: .
CDR3 DNA: TGTGCCAGCAGGATCGCCGGGAGTGGGAACACTGAAGCTTTCTTT; CDR3 protein: CASRIAGSGNTEAFF; V gene: TRBV2; J gene: TRBJ1-1; D gene: .
CDR3 DNA: TGTGCCATCAGTGACGACGCAGGGTTGCAGTTCTTC; CDR3 protein: CAISDDAGLQFF; V gene: TRBV10-3; J gene: TRBJ2-1; D gene: .
CDR3 DNA: TGTGCCAGAAGCTTGTGGTGGGGGACAGAATCCTACGAGCAGTACTTC; CDR3 protein: CARSLWWGTESYEQYF; V gene: TRBV5-3; J gene: TRBJ2-7; D gene: TRBD1
CDR3 DNA: TGTGCCAGCAGTGAAGGGACAGGAGGATCCCTCCACTTT; CDR3 protein: CASSEGTGGSLHF; V gene: TRBV2; J gene: TRBJ1-6; D gene: TRBD1
CDR3 DNA: TGCGCCAGCAGCTTGGAGGGGTACGAGCAGTACTTC; CDR3 protein: CASSLEGYEQYF; V gene: TRBV5-1; J gene: TRBJ2-7; D gene: .
CDR3 DNA: TGCGCCAGCAGCCAAGTGGATAGCGGTAACTACGAGCAGTACTTC; CDR3 protein: CASSQVDSGNYEQYF; V gene: TRBV4-1; J gene: TRBJ2-7; D gene: .
CDR3 DNA: TGTGCCAGCAGTTTATCGGGACAAAAAACCCAGCATTTT; CDR3 protein: CASSLSGQKTQHF; V gene: TRBV27; J gene: TRBJ1-5; D gene: .
CDR3 DNA: TGTGCCAGCAGAGGGGACAGGGGGTTTTACGAGCAGTACTTC; CDR3 protein: CASRGDRGFYEQYF; V gene: TRBV6-1; J gene: TRBJ2-7; D gene: TRBD1
CDR3 DNA: TGTGCCAGCAGCCTTCGGGGCACTGAAGCTTTCTTT; CDR3 protein: CASSLRGTEAFF; V gene: TRBV5-4; J gene: TRBJ1-1; D gene: .
CDR3 DNA: TGTGCCAGCAGCTTGGAGCCTAGCCAGGAGACCCAGTACTTC; CDR3 protein: CASSLEPSQETQYF; V gene: TRBV5-4; J gene: TRBJ2-5; D gene: .
CDR3 DNA: TGTGCCAGCAGTCCCCGACAGGGGGGACAGCCCCAGCATTTT; CDR3 protein: CASSPRQGGQPQHF; V gene: TRBV27; J gene: TRBJ1-5; D gene: TRBD1
CDR3 DNA: TGCGCCAGCAGCTTCATAGCGGGAGGGGGCGAGCAGTACTTC; CDR3 protein: CASSFIAGGGEQYF; V gene: TRBV5-1; J gene: TRBJ2-7; D gene: TRBD2
CDR3 DNA: TGTGCCAGCAGCGAGGGGACAGGGGATGAAAAACTGTTTTTT; CDR3 protein: CASSEGTGDEKLFF; V gene: TRBV9; J gene: TRBJ1-4; D gene: TRBD1
CDR3 DNA: TGCAGGGCGGGGGGGAATCAGCCCCAGCATTTT; CDR3 protein: CRAGGNQPQHF; V gene: TRBV20-1; J gene: TRBJ1-5; D gene: .